The 29 T cell receptor beta chains reported below all come from one sample, sequenced in a study of technical replicates of blood from a few donors. Produced via immunoSEQ multiplex PCR; TCRdb's table is partial and in-frame only. Among more than 65,000 clones listed, over 90% were seen once. Material: T cells isolated from PBMCs. Every receptor here comes from a human donor in good health.

V gene TRBV19 combines with J gene TRBJ1-1, with 8 bases that match TRBD1. The V gene end was trimmed by 3 bases and the J gene end by 10 bases; junction bases not matched to a gene: 16. CDR1 LNHDA and CDR2 SQIVND come from the germline V gene (reference sequence). CDR3 size: 16 residues. As DNA, the CDR3 is TGTGCCAGTAGTATTCTTAGGGCAGGGGGCAAGGTAGGAGCTTTCTTT. It yields the protein CASSILRAGGKVGAFF.

V is TRBV19 and J is TRBJ1-2; D is possibly TRBD1 (5 bases). The CDR3 is 14 amino acids. V lost 7 bases to trimming and J lost 1 base, with 13 bases between them. Germline assignment: CDR1 LNHDA and CDR2 SQIVND (reference sequence). CDR3 coding DNA: TGTGCCAGTACCCTCCAGGGCGTTAACTATGGCTACACCTTC. Its protein product is CASTLQGVNYGYTF.

V and J are TRBV6-1 and TRBJ2-5, with D perhaps TRBD1 (6 bases). This CDR3 contains 15 residues. V gave up 4 bases and J gave up 5 bases, with 17 bases separating them. Germline V gives CDR1 MNHNS, CDR2 SASEGT. CDR3 protein: CASSGGDKVSETQYF. CDR3 nucleotide sequence: TGTGCCAGCAGTGGAGGGGACAAAGTATCGGAGACCCAGTACTTC.

The rearrangement joins TRBV28 to TRBJ1-5; no definite D call. This CDR3 region has 11 residues. Per germline, CDR1 MDHEN and CDR2 SYDVKM. With 5 bases removed from V and 3 bases from J, the gap between germline ends came to 2 bases. In nucleotides, the CDR3 is TGTGCCAGCAGTCTCAATCAGCCCCAGCATTTT. Protein: CASSLNQPQHF.

This rearrangement joins TRBV19 to TRBJ1-4; D call uncertain. Deletions cut 4 bases from V and 3 bases from J, with 9 bases between. CDR1 and CDR2 from the germline V gene are LNHDA and SQIVND (reference sequence). CDR3 length: 14 residues. CDR3 residues: CASSKTSANEKLFF. CDR3 nucleotide sequence: TGTGCCAGTAGTAAGACTTCGGCTAATGAAAAACTGTTTTTT.

This clone was counted a single time. This chain links TRBV9 with TRBJ2-2; TRBD2 agrees at 7 bases. CDR1 is SGDLS and CDR2 is YYNGEE in the germline V gene. Losses at the gene ends were 3 bases for V and 6 bases for J; bases not matched to a gene: 5. The CDR3 loop spans 14 amino acids. Here the CDR3 DNA reads TGTGCCAGCAGCGCAGACGGGAGGTCCGGGGAGCTGTTTTTT. Its protein product is CASSADGRSGELFF.

The V call is TRBV6-6, the J call TRBJ2-1; D perhaps matches TRBD2 (5 bases). CDR3 length equals 14 residues. Germline V lookup: CDR1 MNHNY, CDR2 SVGAGI (reference sequence). V was cut by 0 bases and J by 7 bases, with 10 bases left in between. CDR3: CASSYSRGINEQFF. The CDR3 nucleotides are TGTGCCAGCAGTTACTCTCGGGGAATAAATGAGCAGTTCTTC.

The chain combines TRBV30 with TRBJ2-5; D gene uncertain. Germline CDR1 GTSNPN, CDR2 SVGIG (reference sequence). The ends were cut back, 0 bases at V and 2 bases at J, with 7 bases in the middle. CDR3 length equals 13 residues. In nucleotides, the CDR3 is TGTGCCTGGAGTGTCGTCAGACAAGAGACCCAGTACTTC. Its translation is CAWSVVRQETQYF.

This clone was counted a single time. CDR3 DNA sequence: TGTGCCAGCAGTTTTCCCGCTAGCGGGAGATCCGAGCAGTACTTC. Its translation: CASSFPASGRSEQYF. The chain has TRBV28 and TRBJ2-7, with TRBD2 matching 10 bases. Trimming took 3 bases from V and 6 from J; bases not matched to a gene: 8. The CDR3 runs to 15 residues. Germline V lookup: CDR1 MDHEN, CDR2 SYDVKM.

The chain employs TRBV27 and TRBJ1-5, with a weak D call TRBD1 (5 bases). The CDR3 extends over 18 amino acids. Trimming cost V 6 bases and J 2 bases, with 23 bases left between them. Looked up from germline, CDR1 is MNHEY and CDR2 is SMNVEV (reference sequence). CDR3 region: CASSRSPFRRDGNQPQHF. CDR3 nucleotide sequence: TGTGCCAGCAGCCGCTCCCCCTTCAGGCGGGACGGCAATCAGCCCCAGCATTTT.

As for this clone: Relative to the germline gene, one junction end is altered; a read error may explain this. The chain links TRBV5-1 to TRBJ2-5; weak D call: TRBD1 (6 bases). The CDR3 totals 14 residues. Germline V gene lookup returns CDR1 SGHRS and CDR2 YFSETQ. The CDR3 nucleotides read TGCGCCAGCAGCTTCTCGGCAGGGGAAGAGCCCCAGTACTTC. Encoded protein: CASSFSAGEEPQYF.

V gene TRBV9 combines with J gene TRBJ2-2; 7 bases agree with TRBD1. The CDR3 loop spans 14 amino acids. The V gene's germline CDR1 is SGDLS and CDR2 YYNGEE. Trimming at V came to 3 bases and at J to 6 bases, leaving 5 bases not matched to a gene. CDR3 DNA sequence: TGTGCCAGCAGCGATACAGGGGCGGCCGGGGAGCTGTTTTTT. As protein: CASSDTGAAGELFF. The whole variable domain, remainder taken from reference TRBV9 and TRBJ2-2, is DSGVTQTPKHLITATGQRVTLRCSPRSGDLSVYWYQQSLDQGLQFLIQYYNGEERAKGNILERFSAQQFPDLHSELNLSSLELGDSALYFCASSDTGAAGELFFGEGSRLTVL.

This clone has just one count. The chain joins TRBV15 to TRBJ2-7; 8 nucleotides line up with TRBD2. CDR1 is LNHNV and CDR2 is YYDKDF in the germline V gene (reference sequence). J lost 4 bases, V lost 5 bases, and 4 bases had no gene match. This CDR3 spans 13 amino acids. CDR3 nucleotide sequence: TGTGCCACCAGCCCGGGACTAGAGTACGAGCAGTACTTC. As protein: CATSPGLEYEQYF.

The rearrangement links TRBV29-1 to TRBJ2-5; the D gene is possibly TRBD2 (7 bases). There are 15 residues in the CDR3. From germline, CDR1 is SQVTM and CDR2 ANQGSEA. V was shortened by 4 bases and J by 5 bases, with 20 bases between the two germline ends. CDR3 region: CSVVIGGGHGETQYF. CDR3 sequence (DNA): TGCAGCGTTGTAATAGGGGGAGGGCATGGGGAGACCCAGTACTTC.

V gene TRBV6-5 combines with J gene TRBJ2-7, with TRBD1 matching 9 bases. CDR1 and CDR2 (germline): MNHEY, SVGAGI. J gave up 4 bases and V 0 bases, and 1 base lay outside the gene matches. This CDR3 region has 14 residues. In DNA, the CDR3 is TGTGCCAGCAGTTACTCGGGACAGGGTTACGAGCAGTACTTC. Amino acid sequence: CASSYSGQGYEQYF.

This clone was recorded once. The V and J genes are TRBV6-5 and TRBJ1-3; TRBD1 might be the D (5 bases). This CDR3 has 15 residues. Trimming took off 2 bases at V and 0 bases at J, with 8 bases between the two ends. Germline assignment: CDR1 MNHEY and CDR2 SVGAGI. As DNA, the CDR3 is TGTGCCAGCAGTTACCAGGGCAGCTCTGGAAACACCATATATTTT. This gives the protein CASSYQGSSGNTIYF.

The chain carries TRBV5-1 and TRBJ2-7; 7 bases line up with TRBD1. The J segment lost 4 bases and the V segment lost 2 bases, leaving 6 bases of the junction unmatched. Germline values: CDR1 SGHRS, CDR2 YFSETQ. The CDR3 has 14 residues. CDR3 protein: CASSFGTVEYEQYF. The CDR3 nucleotides read TGCGCCAGCAGCTTCGGGACAGTAGAATACGAGCAGTACTTC.

This clone has just one count. The J gene is TRBJ2-7, the V gene TRBV27, with 7 bases that match TRBD2. Germline-derived CDR1 and CDR2 are MNHEY and SMNVEV (reference sequence). The CDR3 is 13 amino acids. V shed 5 bases and J 5 bases; nucleotides not matched to a gene: 6. The chain's CDR3 is CASSPLATHEQYF. The CDR3 coding sequence is TGTGCCAGCAGTCCACTAGCGACCCACGAGCAGTACTTC.

This clone was found a few times. The V call is TRBV6-1, the J call TRBJ2-2, with TRBD1 identical over 9 bases. Germline V CDR1 and CDR2: MNHNS, SASEGT. The CDR3 covers 15 residues. Trimming cost V 6 bases and J 4 bases; bases outside gene matches: 6. DNA of the CDR3: TGTGCCAGCAGCGGGGACAGGGAATTCACCGGGGAGCTGTTTTTT. Its translation: CASSGDREFTGELFF.

CDR3 protein: CASSTGLAGNTGELFF. The CDR3 DNA reads TGTGCCAGCAGCACGGGACTAGCGGGAAACACCGGGGAGCTGTTTTTT. The chain links TRBV13 to TRBJ2-2, with 13 bases that match TRBD2. This CDR3 is 16 amino acids long. CDR1 PRHDT and CDR2 FYEKMQ come from the germline V gene (reference sequence). With 5 bases clipped from V and 2 bases from J, the junction kept 2 bases outside the gene matches.

This clone was observed a handful of times. The V gene is TRBV4-3, the J gene TRBJ2-7; no definite D call. Germline V gene data show CDR1 as LGHNA and CDR2 as YSLEER. Trimming took off 1 base at V and 3 bases at J, with 16 bases between the two ends. There are 16 residues in the CDR3. The CDR3 spells CASSQAMAGRFYEQYF. CDR3 in DNA: TGCGCCAGCAGCCAAGCCATGGCAGGCAGGTTCTACGAGCAGTACTTC.

The rearrangement joins TRBV6-1 to TRBJ2-1; TRBD2 matches at 7 bases. Germline loops: CDR1 MNHNS, CDR2 SASEGT. The length of the CDR3 is 12 residues. The J segment lost 11 bases and the V segment lost 4 bases, leaving 5 bases of the junction unmatched. In DNA form, the CDR3 reads TGTGCCAGCAGTGGCGCGGGAGACAAGCAGTTCTTC. It encodes CASSGAGDKQFF.

The chain couples TRBV19 to TRBJ2-1, with a weak D call TRBD2 (6 bases). The CDR3 loop spans 13 amino acids. Germline assignment: CDR1 LNHDA and CDR2 SQIVND (reference sequence). Trimming removed 6 bases at V and 1 base at J, with 7 bases between. Written as DNA, the CDR3 is TGTGCCAGTAGCGGGAGTTCCTACAATGAGCAGTTCTTC. Protein product: CASSGSSYNEQFF.

The CDR3 region has the DNA TGCGCCAGCAGCCAGTCAGGGACAGGCACAGATACGCAGTATTTT. This sequence encodes CASSQSGTGTDTQYF. The chain links TRBV5-1 to TRBJ2-3; 7 positions match TRBD1. The length of the CDR3 is 15 residues. CDR1 and CDR2 (germline): SGHRS, YFSETQ. Trimming at V came to 4 bases and at J to 1 base, leaving 6 bases not matched to a gene.

The chain employs TRBV5-4 and TRBJ2-5, with D possibly being TRBD2 (6 bases). The V end lost 1 base, the J end lost 4 bases, and 14 bases lay between the germline ends. This CDR3 comprises 15 residues. Looked up from germline, CDR1 is SGHNT and CDR2 is YYREEE (reference sequence). For the CDR3, the DNA is TGTGCCAGCAGCTTGCCCCTCGGGGGTGGAGAGACCCAGTACTTC. Translated, it gives CASSLPLGGGETQYF.

The chain has TRBV7-9 and TRBJ2-7, with D perhaps TRBD1 (5 bases). Germline V lookup: CDR1 SEHNR, CDR2 FQNEAQ (reference sequence). V was trimmed by 8 bases and J by 7 bases, leaving 18 bases between them. This CDR3 region has 13 residues. This chain's CDR3 is CASQGGDLREQYF. CDR3 nucleotides: TGTGCCAGCCAGGGTGGGGATTTGAGAGAGCAGTACTTC.

V is TRBV5-6 and J is TRBJ2-7, with 9 nucleotides matching TRBD1. The CDR3 extends over 16 amino acids. Germline V gene lookup returns CDR1 SGHDT and CDR2 YYEEEE. Losses at the gene ends were 4 bases for V and 5 bases for J; bases not matched to a gene: 13. The chain's CDR3 is CASSQTYGTGHHEQYF. In DNA form, the CDR3 reads TGTGCCAGCAGCCAAACGTACGGGACAGGGCACCACGAGCAGTACTTC.

V usage is TRBV28 and J usage is TRBJ1-5, with a tentative D call TRBD1 (5 bases). Germline V gives CDR1 MDHEN, CDR2 SYDVKM. Trimming removed 4 bases from V and 0 bases from J, with 10 bases in between. The CDR3 sequence is 15 residues long. The CDR3 sequence is CASSWRDVSNQPQHF. CDR3 DNA sequence: TGTGCCAGCAGTTGGAGGGACGTTAGCAATCAGCCCCAGCATTTT.

V usage is TRBV6-5 and J usage is TRBJ2-7; the D gene is possibly TRBD2 (6 bases). The CDR3 covers 13 residues. Germline CDR1 MNHEY, CDR2 SVGAGI. Trimming took off 2 bases at V and 3 bases at J, with 8 bases between the two ends. CDR3 protein: CASSYPGGYEQYF. Here the CDR3 DNA reads TGTGCCAGCAGTTACCCCGGGGGCTACGAGCAGTACTTC.